The following is a TCR beta chain sequence with its context. Its cognate antigen is unknown. The same CDR3 can be traced to other DNA sequences in this sample. The V and J ends lost 3 bases and 2 bases respectively, with 11 bases between them. There are 14 residues in the CDR3. CDR1 SGDLS and CDR2 YYNGEE come from the germline V gene. This record belongs to a study of shared clonotypes between healthy human individuals. Overall study findings and caveats: Clonotype sharing across several donors was observed for about 5.2% of naive CD4 clonotypes. The authors sampled blood alone, and tissue repertoires likely differ.

Running of the assay took place at deep level. Libraries were prepared by immunoSEQ multiplex PCR; TCRdb keeps only in-frame clonotypes and omits some of them. The top ten hold around 1.7% of the sample, which has roughly 2,000,000 clones, around 95% seen once. CD45RO-negative, CCR7-positively selected cells formed the naive CD8 fraction, excluding terminally differentiated effector memory CD45RA+ cells. Those who donated, Caucasian adults without exception, all lived in Nashville, Tennessee. The sequence derives from a man younger than 30 in good health. Some clones in this sample may be carry-over from other donors' samples. The sample comprised naive CD8+ T cells from PBMCs. V is TRBV9 and J is TRBJ2-5, with a weak D call TRBD1 (6 bases). The CDR3 bases are TGTGCCAGCAGCGCGACAGGAAGTCAAGAGACCCAGTACTTC. Translation gives CASSATGSQETQYF. The full variable domain, its missing parts supplied by reference TRBV9 and TRBJ2-5, is DSGVTQTPKHLITATGQRVTLRCSPRSGDLSVYWYQQSLDQGLQFLIQYYNGEERAKGNILERFSAQQFPDLHSELNLSSLELGDSALYFCASSATGSQETQYFGPGTRLLVL.